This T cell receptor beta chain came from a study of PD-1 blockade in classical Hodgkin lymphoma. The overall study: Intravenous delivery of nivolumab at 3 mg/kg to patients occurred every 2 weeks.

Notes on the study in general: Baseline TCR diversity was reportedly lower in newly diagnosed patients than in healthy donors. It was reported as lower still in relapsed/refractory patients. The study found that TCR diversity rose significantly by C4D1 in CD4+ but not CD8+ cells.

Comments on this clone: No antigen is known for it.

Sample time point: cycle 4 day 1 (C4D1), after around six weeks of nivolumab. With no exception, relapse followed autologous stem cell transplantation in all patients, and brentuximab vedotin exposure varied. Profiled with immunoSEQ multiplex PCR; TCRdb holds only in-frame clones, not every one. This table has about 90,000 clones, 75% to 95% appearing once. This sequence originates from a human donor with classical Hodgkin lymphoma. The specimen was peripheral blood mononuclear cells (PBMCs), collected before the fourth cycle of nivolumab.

CDR3 amino acids: CSADREETQYF. For the CDR3, the DNA is TGCAGTGCGGACAGGGAAGAGACCCAGTACTTC. The chain recombines TRBV20-1 with TRBJ2-5; 8 bases align to TRBD1. The junction had 0 bases not matched to a gene; V was cut back by 6 bases and J by 3 bases. Germline V lookup: CDR1 DFQATT, CDR2 SNEGSKA (reference sequence). The CDR3 length is 11 residues.